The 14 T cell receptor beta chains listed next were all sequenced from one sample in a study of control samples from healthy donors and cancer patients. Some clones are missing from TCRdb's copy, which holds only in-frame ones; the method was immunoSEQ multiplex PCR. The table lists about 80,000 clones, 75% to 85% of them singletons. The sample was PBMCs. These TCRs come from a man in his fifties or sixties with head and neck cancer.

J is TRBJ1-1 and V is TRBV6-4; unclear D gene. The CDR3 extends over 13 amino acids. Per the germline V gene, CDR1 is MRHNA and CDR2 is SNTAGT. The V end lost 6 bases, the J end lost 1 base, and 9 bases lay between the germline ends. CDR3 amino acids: CASSLGGNTEAFF. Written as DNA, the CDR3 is TGTGCCAGCAGCCTGGGAGGGAACACTGAAGCTTTCTTT.

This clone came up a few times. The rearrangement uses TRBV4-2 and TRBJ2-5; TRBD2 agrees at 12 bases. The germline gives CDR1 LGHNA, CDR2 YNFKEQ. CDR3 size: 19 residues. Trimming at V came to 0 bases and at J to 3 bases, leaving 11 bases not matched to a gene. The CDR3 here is CASSQDGTSGPLREETQYF. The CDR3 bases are TGTGCCAGCAGCCAAGATGGGACTAGCGGGCCCCTGCGGGAAGAGACCCAGTACTTC.

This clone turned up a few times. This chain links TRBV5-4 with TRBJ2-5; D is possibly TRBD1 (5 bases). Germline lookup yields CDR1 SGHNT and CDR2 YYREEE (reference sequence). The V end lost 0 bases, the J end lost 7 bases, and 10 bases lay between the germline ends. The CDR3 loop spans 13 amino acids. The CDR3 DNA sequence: TGTGCCAGCAGCTTGGCTTCCACAGGGACCCAGTACTTC. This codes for CASSLASTGTQYF.

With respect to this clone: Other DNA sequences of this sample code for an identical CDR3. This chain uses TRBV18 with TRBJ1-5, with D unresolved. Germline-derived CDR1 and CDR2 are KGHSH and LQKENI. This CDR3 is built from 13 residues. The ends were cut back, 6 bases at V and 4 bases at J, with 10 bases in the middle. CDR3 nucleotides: TGTGCCAGCTCCCCTGGGGAGAATCAGCCCCAGCATTTT. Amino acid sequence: CASSPGENQPQHF.

The CDR3: CASSVELGWREQFF. The CDR3 coding sequence is TGTGCCAGCAGCGTAGAGCTGGGGTGGCGTGAGCAGTTCTTC. The V and J genes are TRBV9 and TRBJ2-1; D gene ambiguous. V was pared by 0 bases and J by 9 bases, with 13 bases between. The CDR3 consists of 14 residues. In germline, CDR1 is SGDLS, CDR2 YYNGEE.

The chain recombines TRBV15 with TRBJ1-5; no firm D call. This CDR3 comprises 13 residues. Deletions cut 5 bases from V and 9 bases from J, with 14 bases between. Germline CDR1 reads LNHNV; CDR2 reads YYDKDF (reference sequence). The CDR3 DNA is TGTGCCACCAGCCGGCATTTGACATCGCCCCAGCATTTT. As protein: CATSRHLTSPQHF.

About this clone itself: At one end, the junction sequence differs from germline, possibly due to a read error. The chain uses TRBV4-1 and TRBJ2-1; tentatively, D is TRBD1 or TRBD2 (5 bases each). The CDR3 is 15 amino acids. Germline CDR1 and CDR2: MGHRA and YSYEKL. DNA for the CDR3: TGCCCCAGCAGCCGACGGGACGGATCCTACAATGAGCAGTTCTTC. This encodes CPSSRRDGSYNEQFF.

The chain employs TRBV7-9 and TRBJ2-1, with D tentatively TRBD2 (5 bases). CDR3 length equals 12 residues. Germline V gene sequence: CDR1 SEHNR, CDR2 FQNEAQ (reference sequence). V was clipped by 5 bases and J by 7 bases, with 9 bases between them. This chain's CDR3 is CASSPTGNEQFF. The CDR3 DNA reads TGTGCCAGCAGCCCGACGGGGAATGAGCAGTTCTTC.

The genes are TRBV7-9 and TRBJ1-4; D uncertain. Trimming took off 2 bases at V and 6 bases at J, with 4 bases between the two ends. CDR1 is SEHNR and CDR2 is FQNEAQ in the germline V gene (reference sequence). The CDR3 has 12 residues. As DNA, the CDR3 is TGTGCCAGCAGCTTAATCGATGAAAAACTGTTTTTT. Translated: CASSLIDEKLFF.

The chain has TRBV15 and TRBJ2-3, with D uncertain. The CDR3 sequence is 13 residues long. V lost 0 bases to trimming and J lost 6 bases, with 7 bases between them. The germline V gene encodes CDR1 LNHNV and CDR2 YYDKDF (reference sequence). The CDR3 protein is CATSRDPEDTQYF. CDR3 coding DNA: TGTGCCACCAGCAGAGATCCTGAGGATACGCAGTATTTT.

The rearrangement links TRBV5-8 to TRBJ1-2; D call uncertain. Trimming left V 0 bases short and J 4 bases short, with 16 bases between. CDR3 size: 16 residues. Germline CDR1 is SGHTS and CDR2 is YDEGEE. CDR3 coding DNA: TGTGCCAGCAGCTTGGGGAGTCGGGGAACCATCTATGGCTACACCTTC. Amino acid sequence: CASSLGSRGTIYGYTF.

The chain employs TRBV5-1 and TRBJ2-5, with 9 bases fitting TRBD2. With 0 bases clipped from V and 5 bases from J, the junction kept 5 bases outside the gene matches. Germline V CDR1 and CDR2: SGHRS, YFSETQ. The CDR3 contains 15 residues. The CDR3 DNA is TGCGCCAGCAGCTTGGCGGCGGGAGGGGGGGAGACCCAGTACTTC. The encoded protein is CASSLAAGGGETQYF.

The CDR3 here is CASKLGGSNQPQHF. The CDR3 DNA reads as TGTGCCAGCAAACTGGGGGGGAGCAATCAGCCCCAGCATTTT. The chain employs TRBV28 and TRBJ1-5; perhaps TRBD1 as D (5 bases). The CDR3 totals 14 residues. Germline V gene lookup returns CDR1 MDHEN and CDR2 SYDVKM. Trimming cost V 7 bases and J 1 base, with 11 bases left between them.

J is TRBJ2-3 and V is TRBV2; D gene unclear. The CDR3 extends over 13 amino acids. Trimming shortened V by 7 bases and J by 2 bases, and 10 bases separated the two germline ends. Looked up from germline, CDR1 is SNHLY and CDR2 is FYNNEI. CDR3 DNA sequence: TGTGCCAGCAACGCCCGTCCCACAGATACGCAGTATTTT. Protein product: CASNARPTDTQYF. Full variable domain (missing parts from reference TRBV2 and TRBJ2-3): EPEVTQTPSHQVTQMGQEVILRCVPISNHLYFYWYRQILGQKVEFLVSFYNNEISEKSEIFDDQFSVERPDGSNFTLKIRSTKLEDSAMYFCASNARPTDTQYFGPGTRLTVL.